This passage covers 4 T cell receptor beta chains from one sample sequenced in a study of response to subunit inactivated influenza vaccine. TCRdb independently ran MiXCR on the RT-PCR reads; one entry per CDR3 protein. The sample has 750,000 to 850,000 distinct CDR3 sequences; about a fifth are singletons. Sequenced material: PBMCs from blood, taken 4 to 6 days after vaccination. These receptors all come from a man in his fifties who received an inactivated influenza vaccine.

V is TRBV12-3 or TRBV12-4 and J is TRBJ2-2, with 13 bases that match TRBD2. The CDR3 length is 16 residues. Trimming at V came to 6 bases and at J to 4 bases, leaving 5 bases not matched to a gene. CDR3 sequence (DNA): TGTGCCAGCAGGGGACTAGCGGGATCGACCACCGGGGAGCTGTTTTTT. Its translation is CASRGLAGSTTGELFF.

This clonotype has more than one count but fewer than ten. The junction shows a germline mismatch at one end, possibly a read error. The chain recombines TRBV20-1 with TRBJ1-4, with a possible D match to TRBD1 (6 bases). The CDR3 length is 14 residues. Germline CDR1 reads DFQATT; CDR2 reads SNEGSKA (reference sequence). The CDR3 DNA sequence: TGCAGTGCGAGAGGAGGGGGAGCCCTTGAAAAACTGTTTTTT. Residues: CSARGGGALEKLFF.

This clonotype occurred a few times. CDR3 nucleotide sequence: TGTGCCAGCAGTTACCGGACTAGGATGGTGGACTTAGGGGCCAACGTCCTGACTTTC. It specifies CASSYRTRMVDLGANVLTF. The V call is TRBV6-5, the J call TRBJ2-6; 7 bases map to TRBD2. CDR3 length equals 19 residues. Germline-derived CDR1 and CDR2 are MNHEY and SVGAGI. Losses at the gene ends were 2 bases for V and 4 bases for J; bases not matched to a gene: 14.

The CDR3: CSASSWGISYEQYF. The CDR3 nucleotides read TGCAGTGCTAGTTCATGGGGCATATCCTACGAGCAGTACTTC. The chain is built from TRBV20-1 and TRBJ2-7, with D perhaps TRBD1 (5 bases). Germline lookup yields CDR1 DFQATT and CDR2 SNEGSKA (reference sequence). The CDR3 length is 14 residues. Deletions cut 3 bases from V and 1 base from J, with 13 bases between.